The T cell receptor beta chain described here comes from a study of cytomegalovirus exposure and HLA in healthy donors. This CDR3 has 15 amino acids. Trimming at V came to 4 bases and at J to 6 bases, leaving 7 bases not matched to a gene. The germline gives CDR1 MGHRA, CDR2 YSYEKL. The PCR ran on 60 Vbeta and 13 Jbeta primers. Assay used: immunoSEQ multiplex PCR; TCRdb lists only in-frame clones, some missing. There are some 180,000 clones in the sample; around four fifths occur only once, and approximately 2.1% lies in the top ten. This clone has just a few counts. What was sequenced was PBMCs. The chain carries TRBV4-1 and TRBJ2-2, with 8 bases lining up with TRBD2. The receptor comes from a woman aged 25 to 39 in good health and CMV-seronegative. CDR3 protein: CASSRGSGGPGELFF. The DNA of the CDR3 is TGCGCCAGCAGCCGAGGGAGCGGGGGTCCCGGGGAGCTGTTTTTT.